The 9 T cell receptor beta chains in this list originate from one sample, sequenced in a study of hypomethylating agent response in myelodysplastic syndrome. Sequencing used immunoSEQ multiplex PCR; TCRdb keeps in-frame clones, though not all of them. The table records several thousand clones, about four fifths of them present only once. This material consisted of bone marrow, taken before or after starting hypomethylating agent treatment for myelodysplastic syndrome (not recorded which). These receptors originate from a human donor with myelodysplastic syndrome.

The genes are TRBV18 and TRBJ1-2; D is unclear. The germline CDR1 and CDR2 sequences are KGHSH and LQKENI. The CDR3 runs to 13 residues. Trimming pared 3 bases from V and 9 bases from J, leaving 14 bases between. The CDR3: CASSPPEVWSYTF. DNA for the CDR3: TGTGCCAGCTCACCCCCCGAGGTATGGAGCTACACCTTC. The whole variable domain, remainder taken from reference TRBV18 and TRBJ1-2, is NAGVMQNPRHLVRRRGQEARLRCSPMKGHSHVYWYRQLPEEGLKFMVYLQKENIIDESGMPKERFSAEFPKEGPSILRIQQVVRGDSAAYFCASSPPEVWSYTFGSGTRLTVV.

The chain joins TRBV28 to TRBJ1-2, with unresolved D. Germline loops: CDR1 MDHEN, CDR2 SYDVKM. This CDR3 comprises 14 residues. V lost 3 bases and J 1 base, leaving 9 bases between the germline ends. For the CDR3, the DNA is TGTGCCAGCAGTTTGTATTCGATTAACTATGGCTACACCTTC. Its protein is CASSLYSINYGYTF.

This rearrangement joins TRBV28 to TRBJ2-7; D unresolved. Germline values: CDR1 MDHEN, CDR2 SYDVKM. This CDR3 comprises 11 residues. Trimming shortened V by 2 bases and J by 3 bases, and 2 bases separated the two germline ends. The CDR3: CASSLRYEQYF. CDR3 DNA sequence: TGTGCCAGCAGTTTACGCTACGAGCAGTACTTC. The whole variable domain, filled in from reference TRBV28 and TRBJ2-7, reads DVKVTQSSRYLVKRTGEKVFLECVQDMDHENMFWYRQDPGLGLRLIYFSYDVKMKEKGDIPEGYSVSREKKERFSLILESASTNQTSMYLCASSLRYEQYFGPGTRLTVT.

CDR3 DNA sequence: TGTGCCAGCAGCCCTGTGTCAGGGACGAGGACAGATACGCAGTATTTT. Protein: CASSPVSGTRTDTQYF. The chain couples TRBV6-4 to TRBJ2-3; D possibly uses TRBD1 or TRBD2 (5 bases each). Germline V gene sequence: CDR1 MRHNA, CDR2 SNTAGT. V lost 6 bases, J lost 3 bases, and 19 bases lay in between. This CDR3 comprises 16 residues.

The sample holds a few counts of this clone. The gene calls are TRBV28 and TRBJ2-6; D is unclear. The CDR3 has 12 residues. Looked up from germline, CDR1 is MDHEN and CDR2 is SYDVKM. V lost 5 bases and J lost 2, with 1 base in between. The CDR3 DNA is TGTGCCAGCAGTGCTGGGGCCAACGTCCTGACTTTC. Translation gives CASSAGANVLTF.

This chain joins TRBV18 and TRBJ1-2; no clear D gene. The CDR3 sequence is 14 residues long. The ends were cut back, 1 base at V and 7 bases at J, with 13 bases in the middle. The V gene's germline CDR1 is KGHSH and CDR2 LQKENI. The CDR3 loop is CASSPLGSEGGYTF. The CDR3 nucleotides are TGTGCCAGCTCACCACTTGGTAGTGAAGGTGGCTACACCTTC.

This clone was observed a single time. The chain carries TRBV18 and TRBJ2-2, with D possibly called TRBD1 or TRBD2 (5 bases each). Germline V gene sequence: CDR1 KGHSH, CDR2 LQKENI. V was trimmed by 4 bases and J by 1 base, leaving 16 bases between them. The CDR3 has 17 residues. CDR3 nucleotide sequence: TGTGCCAGCTCACGAATGCAGGGACCGATGAACACCGGGGAGCTGTTTTTT. Translation gives CASSRMQGPMNTGELFF.

Concerning this clone itself: Distinct nucleotide sequences in the sample also encode this CDR3. This chain links TRBV5-6 with TRBJ1-2, with D unclear. Germline V gene sequence: CDR1 SGHDT, CDR2 YYEEEE. The CDR3 is made up of 18 amino acids. With 0 bases removed from V and 0 bases from J, the gap between germline ends came to 18 bases. DNA for the CDR3: TGTGCCAGCAGCTTGGGACCTTCGGGCTCTCCTCCTAACTATGGCTACACCTTC. Translating gives CASSLGPSGSPPNYGYTF.

This clone was seen only once. The J gene is TRBJ1-2, the V gene TRBV30; D is unresolved. Germline-derived CDR1 and CDR2 are GTSNPN and SVGIG (reference sequence). V was cut by 0 bases and J by 7 bases, with 12 bases left in between. The CDR3 length is 13 residues. This chain's CDR3 is CAWSVPGPSGYTF. The CDR3 DNA follows: TGTGCCTGGAGTGTCCCGGGCCCGAGTGGCTACACCTTC.